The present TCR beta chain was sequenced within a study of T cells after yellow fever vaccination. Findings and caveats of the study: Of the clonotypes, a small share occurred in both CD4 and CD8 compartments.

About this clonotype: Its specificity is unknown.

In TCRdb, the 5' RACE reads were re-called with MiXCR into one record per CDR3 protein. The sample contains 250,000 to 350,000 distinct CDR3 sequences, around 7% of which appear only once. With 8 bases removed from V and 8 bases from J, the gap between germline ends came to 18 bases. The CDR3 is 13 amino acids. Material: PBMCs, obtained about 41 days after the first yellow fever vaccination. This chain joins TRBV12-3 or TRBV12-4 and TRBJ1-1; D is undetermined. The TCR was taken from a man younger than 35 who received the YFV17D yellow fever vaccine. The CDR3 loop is CASALQLGTEAFF. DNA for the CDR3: TGTGCCAGCGCCCTCCAACTCGGAACCGAAGCTTTCTTT.